This entry features one T cell receptor (beta chain) sequence. This clone's antigen is unknown. Base qualities are missing; no much larger clone stands one base away. In Seattle, one collaborating source enrolled patients while the infection was active and tracked those patients longitudinally over the course of disease. Each collaborating institution followed its own protocols to collect whole blood in K2EDTA tubes. For TCRbeta analysis, collaborators shipped samples in one of three forms: frozen whole blood, isolated PBMCs, or DNA extracted from either of those sample types. The germline V gene (reference sequence) supplies CDR1 SGHNT and CDR2 YYREEE. Here V drops 3 bases and J drops 7 bases, and the junction holds 7 bases not matched to any gene. Counted from cysteine to phenylalanine, this CDR3 has 14 amino acids. The retained sequence is limited to the CDR3, 42 bases, with the frame set at the first base.

The data were obtained in a study of blood T cell repertoires in COVID-19 (dated by TCRdb to 2020 to 2021). Notes on the research overall: Samples covering the acute and convalescent phases of COVID-19 were provided by collaborators in the United States, Italy and Spain. The samples were drawn from the first 160 participants of the ongoing ImmuneRACE study and from about 1,200 subjects provided by 6 global collaborators. Where available, HLA class I and class II types were taken from metadata supplied by the sample provider and were not determined by assay-based typing. The dataset comprised deeply sampled blood TCRbeta repertoires from subjects exposed to, actively infected with, or recovered from COVID-19. The repertoires were made available in a free public database intended to serve as a resource for research on the immune response to SARS-CoV-2. A de-identified subject ID, COVID-19 status, age in years and sex were almost always included in the sample metadata. The prospective study material was composed of cDNA or gDNA derived from T cells, B-cell-depleted T cells, or PBMCs. General findings and caveats noted by the study authors: The amount of clinical and demographic metadata varied by source and participant and was provided uncurated.

TCRbeta CDR3 regions were amplified from genomic DNA by means of the immunoSEQ Assay, a bias-controlled multiplex PCR. From the authors' description of their analysis: Nucleated cell counts per sample were estimated from amplification of reference gene primers within the assay. To quantify the absolute abundance of each unique TCRbeta CDR3 rearrangement, sequence reads were collapsed and filtered. For each sample, productive Simpson clonality was calculated by taking the square root of Simpson's diversity index across productive rearrangements. In its TCRdb copy, this immuneACCESS table keeps in-frame sequences only and misses some clones. Where compared with another copy, unresolved V genes explain less than half of these, and the others have no known cause. The D gene and trimming were derived from the DNA, and the V and J assignments and clone size from that table. The sample table shows more than 200,000 clones, and 80% to 90% are seen once. 8% to 11% of the sample comes from the top ten.

The receptor's source is a woman of 80 years or more with COVID-19, enrolled during active disease. The rearranged chain carries TRBV5-4 and TRBJ1-2; 9 bases in the middle match TRBD1. Material: peripheral blood. Here is the DNA: TGTGCCAGCAGCTCCTGGACAGGGGTCGGTGGCTACACCTTC. It specifies CASSSWTGVGGYTF.